This TCR beta chain was captured in a study of control samples from healthy donors and cancer patients. The CDR3 spans 11 residues. V was cut by 3 bases and J by 5 bases, with 7 bases left in between. Germline V gene data show CDR1 as DFQATT and CDR2 as SNEGSKA (reference sequence). This clone appeared once. Sequenced by immunoSEQ multiplex PCR; TCRdb stores in-frame clones only, minus some. The sample has about 120,000 clones; roughly 87% are singletons. The origin of this receptor is a man aged 18 to 29 in good health. Sequencing was done on a sample of blood. The rearrangement joins TRBV20-1 to TRBJ1-1; D is undetermined. DNA for the CDR3: TGCAGTGCTAGGGCTTTAACTGAAGCTTTCTTT. This codes for CSARALTEAFF.